In this sample, the clone carrying this TCR beta chain turned up many times. Its antigen is still unknown. MiXCR was run by TCRdb on the RT-PCR reads, yielding one entry per CDR3 protein. Altogether around 490,000 distinct CDR3 sequences are present, 6% to 9% being singletons, with the ten largest covering approximately 12%. Germline V CDR1 and CDR2: LGHNA, YNFKEQ. The CDR3 extends over 17 amino acids. The trim removed 0 bases at V and 2 bases at J, leaving 3 bases unmatched. This sample is part of a study of response to subunit inactivated influenza vaccine. General study results and limits: Authors proposed each seasonal influenza vaccination draws in few new T cells.

The sequence derives from a man aged 45 to 75 who received an inactivated influenza vaccine. The chain couples TRBV4-2 to TRBJ2-3; TRBD2 agrees at 12 bases. The specimen comprised PBMCs from blood, sampled approximately 25 months after vaccination. The CDR3 protein is CASSQEPSGRATDTQYF. The CDR3, as DNA: TGTGCCAGCAGCCAAGAGCCTAGCGGGAGGGCCACAGATACGCAGTATTTT.